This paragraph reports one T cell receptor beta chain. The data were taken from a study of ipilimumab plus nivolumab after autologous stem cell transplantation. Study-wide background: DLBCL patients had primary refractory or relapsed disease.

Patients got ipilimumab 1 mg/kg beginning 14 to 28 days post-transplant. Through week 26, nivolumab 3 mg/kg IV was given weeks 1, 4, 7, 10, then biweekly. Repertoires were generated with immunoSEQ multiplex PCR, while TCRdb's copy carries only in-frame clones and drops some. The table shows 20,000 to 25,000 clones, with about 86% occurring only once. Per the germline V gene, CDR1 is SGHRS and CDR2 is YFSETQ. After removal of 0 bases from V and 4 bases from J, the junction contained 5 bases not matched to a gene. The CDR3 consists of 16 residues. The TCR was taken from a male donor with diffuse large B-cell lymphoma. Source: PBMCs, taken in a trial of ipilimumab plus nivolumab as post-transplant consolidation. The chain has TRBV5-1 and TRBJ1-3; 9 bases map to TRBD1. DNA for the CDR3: TGCGCCAGCAGCTTGGCCGGGACAGGGTACGGAAACACCATATATTTT. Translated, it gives CASSLAGTGYGNTIYF. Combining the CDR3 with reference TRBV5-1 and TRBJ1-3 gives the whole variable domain KAGVTQTPRYLIKTRGQQVTLSCSPISGHRSVSWYQQTPGQGLQFLFEYFSETQRNKGNFPGRFSGRQFSNSRSEMNVSTLELGDSALYLCASSLAGTGYGNTIYFGEGSWLTVV.